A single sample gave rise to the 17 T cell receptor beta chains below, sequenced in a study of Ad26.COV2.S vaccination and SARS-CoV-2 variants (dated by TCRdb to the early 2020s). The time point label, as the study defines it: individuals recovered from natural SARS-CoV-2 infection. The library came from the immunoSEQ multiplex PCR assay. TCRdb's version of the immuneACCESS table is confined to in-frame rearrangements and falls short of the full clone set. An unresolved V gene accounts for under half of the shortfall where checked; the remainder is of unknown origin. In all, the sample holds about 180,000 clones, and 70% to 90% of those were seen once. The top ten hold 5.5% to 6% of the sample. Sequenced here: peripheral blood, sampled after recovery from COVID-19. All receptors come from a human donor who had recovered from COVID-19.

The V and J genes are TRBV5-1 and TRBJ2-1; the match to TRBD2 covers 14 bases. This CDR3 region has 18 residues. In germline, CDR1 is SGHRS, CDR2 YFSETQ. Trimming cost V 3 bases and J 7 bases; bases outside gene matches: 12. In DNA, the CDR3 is TGCGCCAGCAGCTCCCCCGGGACTAGCGGGAGAGTTGGAAATGAGCAGTTCTTC. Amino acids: CASSSPGTSGRVGNEQFF.

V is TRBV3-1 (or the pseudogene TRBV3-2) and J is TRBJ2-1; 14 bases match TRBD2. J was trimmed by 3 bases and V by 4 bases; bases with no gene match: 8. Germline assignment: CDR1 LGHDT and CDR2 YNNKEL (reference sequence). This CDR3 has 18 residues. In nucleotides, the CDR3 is TGTGCCAGCAGCCTACACAAGGGACTAGCGGGGGTCTACAATGAGCAGTTCTTC. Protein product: CASSLHKGLAGVYNEQFF.

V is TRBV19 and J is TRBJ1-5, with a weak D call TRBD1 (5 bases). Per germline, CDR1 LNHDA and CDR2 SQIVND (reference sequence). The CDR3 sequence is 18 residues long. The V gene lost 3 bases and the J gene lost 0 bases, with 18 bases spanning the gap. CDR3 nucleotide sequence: TGTGCCAGTAGTATCGTCCTTTGGGGCCGGCATAGCAATCAGCCCCAGCATTTT. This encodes CASSIVLWGRHSNQPQHF.

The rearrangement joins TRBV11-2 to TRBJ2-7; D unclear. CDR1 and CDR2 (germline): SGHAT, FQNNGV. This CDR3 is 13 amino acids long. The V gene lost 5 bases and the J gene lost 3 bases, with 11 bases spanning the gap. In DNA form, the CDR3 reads TGTGCCAGCAGCCTAGGGTTTCGCTACGAGCAGTACTTC. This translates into CASSLGFRYEQYF.

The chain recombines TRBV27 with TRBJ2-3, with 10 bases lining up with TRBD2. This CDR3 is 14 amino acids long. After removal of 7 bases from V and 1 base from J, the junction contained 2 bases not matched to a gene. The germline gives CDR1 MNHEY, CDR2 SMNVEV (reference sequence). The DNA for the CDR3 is TGTGCCAGCATAGGACTAGCGGGCACAGATACGCAGTATTTT. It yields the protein CASIGLAGTDTQYF.

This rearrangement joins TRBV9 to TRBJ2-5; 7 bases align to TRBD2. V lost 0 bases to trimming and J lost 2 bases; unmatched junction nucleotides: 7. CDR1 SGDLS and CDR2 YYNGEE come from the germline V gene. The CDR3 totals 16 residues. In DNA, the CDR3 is TGTGCCAGCAGCGTAGGAACAGCGGGGAATCAAGAGACCCAGTACTTC. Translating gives CASSVGTAGNQETQYF. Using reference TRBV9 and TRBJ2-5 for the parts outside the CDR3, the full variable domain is DSGVTQTPKHLITATGQRVTLRCSPRSGDLSVYWYQQSLDQGLQFLIQYYNGEERAKGNILERFSAQQFPDLHSELNLSSLELGDSALYFCASSVGTAGNQETQYFGPGTRLLVL.

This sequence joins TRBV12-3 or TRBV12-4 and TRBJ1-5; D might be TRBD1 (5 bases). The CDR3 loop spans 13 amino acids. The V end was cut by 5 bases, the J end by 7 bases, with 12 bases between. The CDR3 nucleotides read TGTGCCAGCAGTCCGGCAAGGGGACAGCCCCAGCATTTT. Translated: CASSPARGQPQHF.

The CDR3: CASSLEVWDPFNSPLHF. Written as DNA, the CDR3 is TGTGCCAGCAGCTTGGAGGTTTGGGACCCCTTTAATTCACCCCTCCACTTT. This chain joins TRBV5-5 and TRBJ1-6; maybe TRBD1 (5 bases). Germline CDR1 SGHKS, CDR2 YYEKEE (reference sequence). V was shortened by 0 bases and J by 6 bases, with 16 bases between the two germline ends. This CDR3 contains 17 residues.

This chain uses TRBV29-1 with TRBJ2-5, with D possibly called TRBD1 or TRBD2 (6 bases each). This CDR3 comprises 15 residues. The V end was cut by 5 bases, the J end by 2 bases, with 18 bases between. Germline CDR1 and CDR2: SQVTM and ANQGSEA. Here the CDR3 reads CSVKRGRTAQETQYF. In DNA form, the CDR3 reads TGCAGCGTTAAACGAGGGAGGACAGCACAAGAGACCCAGTACTTC.

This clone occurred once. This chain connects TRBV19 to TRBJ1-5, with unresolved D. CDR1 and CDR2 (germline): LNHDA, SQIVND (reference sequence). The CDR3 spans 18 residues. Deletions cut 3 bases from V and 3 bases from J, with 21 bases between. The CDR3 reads CASSIRGEIRLINQPQHF. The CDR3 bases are TGTGCCAGTAGTATCCGCGGGGAGATACGTCTAATCAATCAGCCCCAGCATTTT.

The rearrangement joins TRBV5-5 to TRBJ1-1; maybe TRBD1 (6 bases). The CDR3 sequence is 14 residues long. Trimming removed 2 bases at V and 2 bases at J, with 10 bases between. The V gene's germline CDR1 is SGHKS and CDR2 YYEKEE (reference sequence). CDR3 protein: CASSFRQVNTEAFF. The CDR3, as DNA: TGTGCCAGCAGCTTTCGACAGGTAAACACTGAAGCTTTCTTT.

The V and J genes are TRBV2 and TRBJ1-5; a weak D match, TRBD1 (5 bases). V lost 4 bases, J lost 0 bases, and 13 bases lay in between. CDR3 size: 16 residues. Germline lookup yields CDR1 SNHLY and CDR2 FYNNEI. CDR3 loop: CASSGVGVHSNQPQHF. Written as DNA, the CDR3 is TGTGCCAGCAGTGGTGTAGGGGTGCATAGCAATCAGCCCCAGCATTTT. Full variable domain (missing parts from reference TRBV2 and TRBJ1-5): EPEVTQTPSHQVTQMGQEVILRCVPISNHLYFYWYRQILGQKVEFLVSFYNNEISEKSEIFDDQFSVERPDGSNFTLKIRSTKLEDSAMYFCASSGVGVHSNQPQHFGDGTRLSIL.

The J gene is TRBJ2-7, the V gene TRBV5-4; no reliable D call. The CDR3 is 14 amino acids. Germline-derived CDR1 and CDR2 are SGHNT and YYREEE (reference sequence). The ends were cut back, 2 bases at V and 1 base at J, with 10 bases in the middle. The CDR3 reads CASSFGQPSYEQYF. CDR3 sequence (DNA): TGTGCCAGCAGCTTCGGGCAGCCTTCCTACGAGCAGTACTTC.

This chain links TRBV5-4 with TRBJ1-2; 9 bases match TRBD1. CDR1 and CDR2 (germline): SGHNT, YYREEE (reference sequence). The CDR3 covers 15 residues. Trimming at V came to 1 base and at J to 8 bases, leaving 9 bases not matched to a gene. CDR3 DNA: TGTGCCAGCAGCTTGTACAGGGGGCCTTTGGGAGGCTACACCTTC. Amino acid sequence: CASSLYRGPLGGYTF.

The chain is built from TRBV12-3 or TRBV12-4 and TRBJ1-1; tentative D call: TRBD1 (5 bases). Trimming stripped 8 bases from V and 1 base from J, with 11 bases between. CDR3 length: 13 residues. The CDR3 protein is CASSVGGNTEAFF. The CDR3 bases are TGTGCCAGCTCAGTCGGGGGGAACACTGAAGCTTTCTTT.

The CDR3 here is CASSLRTWAGGRRDTQYF. DNA of the CDR3: TGTGCCAGCAGCTTAAGGACGTGGGCCGGGGGACGTCGGGATACGCAGTATTTT. The chain employs TRBV7-3 and TRBJ2-3; D might be TRBD2 (6 bases). Germline loops: CDR1 SGHTA, CDR2 FQGTGA. The CDR3 is made up of 18 amino acids. V shed 1 base and J shed 6 bases, with 23 bases lying between them.

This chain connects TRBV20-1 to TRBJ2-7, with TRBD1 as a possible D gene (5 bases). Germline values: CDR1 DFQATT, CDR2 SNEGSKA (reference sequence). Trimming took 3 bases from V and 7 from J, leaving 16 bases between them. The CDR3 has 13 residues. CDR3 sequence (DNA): TGCAGTGCTAGTTTATGGGGCCGACGGGAGCAGTACTTC. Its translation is CSASLWGRREQYF.